This TCR beta chain was captured by sequencing in a study of cytomegalovirus exposure and HLA in healthy donors. Study findings and constraints: Most TCRs appeared rarely, but some public TCRs recurred in many donors. Productive rates of about 87% or about 30% were seen for most TCR beta V segments in an earlier analysis. Sequencing likely produced, as an artifact, a cluster of highly shared sequence variants.

The trim removed 0 bases at V and 6 bases at J, leaving 7 bases unmatched. This CDR3 has 16 amino acids. Germline V gives CDR1 MGHRA, CDR2 YSYEKL. The PCR was carried out with 60 Vbeta primers and 13 Jbeta primers. The repertoire was sequenced with immunoSEQ multiplex PCR; TCRdb's copy has only in-frame clones and lacks some. The sample records 120,000 to 150,000 clones, 73% being singletons. As to this clone: Its specificity is not known.

The sequenced sample was PBMCs. The chain joins TRBV4-1 to TRBJ1-5, with 8 bases identical to TRBD1. The TCR sequence derives from a human donor in good health. In DNA form, the CDR3 reads TGCGCCAGCAGCCAAGAAGGCAGGGGGCAAGGTCAGCCCCAGCATTTT. Translating gives CASSQEGRGQGQPQHF.